This TCR beta chain was identified during a study of CD8 T cells in ankylosing spondylitis. Germline V gene data show CDR1 as MNHNS and CDR2 as SASEGT. This CDR3 comprises 15 residues. The V gene end was trimmed by 3 bases and the J gene end by 1 base; junction bases not matched to a gene: 5. Study results and limitations: As reported, disease-linked clones showed significant enrichment in matched ankylosing spondylitis synovial fluid.

This clonotype has a handful of counts. What it binds is unknown. From the 5' RACE reads, TCRdb called clonotypes with MiXCR, one entry per CDR3 protein. The data show around 250,000 distinct CDR3 sequences, roughly 32% seen once. The chain has TRBV6-1 and TRBJ2-5; TRBD1 aligns across 7 bases. The sequence was collected from a male donor with ankylosing spondylitis or in good health (not recorded which). Sequencing was carried out using blood, either unsorted or a sorted T cell fraction (not recorded which). CDR3 sequence (DNA): TGTGCCAGCAGTGAGGCCGGGACAGTCCAAGAGACCCAGTACTTC. Translation: CASSEAGTVQETQYF.